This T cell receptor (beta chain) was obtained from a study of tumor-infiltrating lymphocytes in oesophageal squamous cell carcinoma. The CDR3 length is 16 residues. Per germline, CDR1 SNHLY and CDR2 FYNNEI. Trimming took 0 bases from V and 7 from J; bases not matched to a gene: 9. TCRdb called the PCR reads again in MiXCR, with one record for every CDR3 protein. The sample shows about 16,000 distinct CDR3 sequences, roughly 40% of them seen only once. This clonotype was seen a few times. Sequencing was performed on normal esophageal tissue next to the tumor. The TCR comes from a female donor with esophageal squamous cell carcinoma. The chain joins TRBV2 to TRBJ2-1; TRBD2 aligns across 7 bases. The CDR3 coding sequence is TGTGCCAGCAGTGAAGCAAAGCTAGCGGACCTTAATGAGCAGTTCTTC. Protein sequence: CASSEAKLADLNEQFF.